The rows below give T cell receptor beta chains drawn from one sample of a study of T cell responses to AZD1222 COVID-19 vaccine. Using immunoSEQ multiplex PCR, the repertoire was profiled, and TCRdb retains in-frame clones only, with some absent. The table includes about 78,000 clones, 88% detected once. The sample was peripheral blood, taken on day 0 of MenACWY control vaccination. Source of these receptors: an adult in good health. CDR3s include the opening cysteine and the closing phenylalanine or tryptophan. D genes are given only for firm matches. Rows may omit the clone size; those that give it use once, few, many or a size class.

CDR3 DNA,CDR3 protein,CDR3 length,J gene,D gene,clone size,V gene
TGTGCCAGCCAAGGGTCAGGGAGGGATGGCTACACCTTC,CASQGSGRDGYTF,13,TRBJ1-2,.,once,TRBV28
TGTGCCAGCAGCCGGGGGGGAGGCTCCTATAATTCACCCCTCCACTTT,CASSRGGGSYNSPLHF,16,TRBJ1-6,.,.,TRBV28
TGTGCCAGCAGCCCCGGGACAGTAGGAGAGACCCAGTACTTC,CASSPGTVGETQYF,14,TRBJ2-5,TRBD1,.,TRBV5-6
TGTGCCAGCAGCGTAGACGGACCGCTTGTAAATCAGCCCCAGCATTTT,CASSVDGPLVNQPQHF,16,TRBJ1-5,.,.,TRBV9
TGTGCCAGCAGTTTATATTCGGGAAGGACGTCCGGGGCCAACGTCCTGACTTTC,CASSLYSGRTSGANVLTF,18,TRBJ2-6,.,.,TRBV27
TGTGCCAGCAGCTTAGGGGGCTCCTCCTACGAGCAGTACTTC,CASSLGGSSYEQYF,14,TRBJ2-7,TRBD1,few,TRBV5-5
TGCGCCAGCAGCCGTGGACTGCGCGAGACCCAGTACTTC,CASSRGLRETQYF,13,TRBJ2-5,.,.,TRBV5-1
TGTGCCTGTAGTGGACTTGGAACAGATACGCAGTATTTT,CACSGLGTDTQYF,13,TRBJ2-3,.,.,TRBV30
TGCAGCGTTGAACTGTCAGGCACAGATACGCAGTATTTT,CSVELSGTDTQYF,13,TRBJ2-3,.,.,TRBV29-1
TGTGCCAGCAGTTTCGGACAGGGTGGGTACAATGAGCAGTTCTTC,CASSFGQGGYNEQFF,15,TRBJ2-1,TRBD1,.,TRBV7-2
TGTGCCAGCAGTTTTCAATACACCGGGGAGCTGTTTTTT,CASSFQYTGELFF,13,TRBJ2-2,.,.,TRBV12-3/TRBV12-4
TGCGCCAGCAGCCAAGGGGGATCTGAGCAGTTCTTC,CASSQGGSEQFF,12,TRBJ2-1,.,once,TRBV4-3
TGTGCCAGTAGTACGGGACAGGGTAGCCACGAGCAGTACTTC,CASSTGQGSHEQYF,14,TRBJ2-7,TRBD1,.,TRBV19
TGTGCCAGCGGCTTTAGAGAAGGAAACACCATATATTTT,CASGFREGNTIYF,13,TRBJ1-3,.,.,TRBV5-4
TGTGCCAGCAGCCGGACAGGGTTAGGATATAGCAATCAGCCCCAGCATTTT,CASSRTGLGYSNQPQHF,17,TRBJ1-5,TRBD1,.,TRBV7-8
TGTGCCAGCAGGACCGGGACGTATGGAAACACCATATATTTT,CASRTGTYGNTIYF,14,TRBJ1-3,.,.,TRBV6-6
TGTGCCACCAGCCGAAGATTCACCGGGGAGCTGTTTTTT,CATSRRFTGELFF,13,TRBJ2-2,.,.,TRBV15
TGTGCCAGCAGTGAATACGGGGAGTTCGGTGGCTACACCTTC,CASSEYGEFGGYTF,14,TRBJ1-2,.,.,TRBV25-1
TGTGCCAGCAGCAGGGTTACTTATGGCTACACCTTC,CASSRVTYGYTF,12,TRBJ1-2,.,.,TRBV6-2/TRBV6-3
TGTGCCAGCAGTTTCCGACAGGGAGAAGCTTTCTTT,CASSFRQGEAFF,12,TRBJ1-1,TRBD1,few,TRBV6-2/TRBV6-3
TGTGCCAGCAGCTTAGGTGTGGGGGAAGGGCCCCAGCATTTT,CASSLGVGEGPQHF,14,TRBJ1-5,.,.,TRBV7-9
TGTGCCATCAGTGAGTCGGGACAGGGAGGTTCACCCCTCCACTTT,CAISESGQGGSPLHF,15,TRBJ1-6,TRBD1,.,TRBV10-3
TGCGCCAGCAGCCAAGTACCCCAGGGCGTGTATGGCTACACCTTC,CASSQVPQGVYGYTF,15,TRBJ1-2,.,.,TRBV4-1
TGTGCCAGCAGTTTTGACAGCCTAAATCAGCCCCAGCATTTT,CASSFDSLNQPQHF,14,TRBJ1-5,.,once,TRBV6-2/TRBV6-3
TGTGCCAGCAGCCTTGGGGAACTAGCGGGAATTGGGACCCAGTACTTC,CASSLGELAGIGTQYF,16,TRBJ2-5,TRBD2,.,TRBV14
TGTGCCAGCAGCTTGGAAGGGACGGACCCTCGGGGGGAGACCCAGTACTTC,CASSLEGTDPRGETQYF,17,TRBJ2-5,.,once,TRBV5-8
TGTGCCAGCAGCATCGGACAGGAGCCCTTATCCCCCCAGCATTTT,CASSIGQEPLSPQHF,15,TRBJ1-5,TRBD1,.,TRBV9
TGTGCCAGCAGTTTATTCAGGGATGAGTATCAGCCCCAGCATTTT,CASSLFRDEYQPQHF,15,TRBJ1-5,.,once,TRBV6-2/TRBV6-3
TGTGCCTGGAGTGTACGATCTAATGAAAAACTGTTTTTT,CAWSVRSNEKLFF,13,TRBJ1-4,.,.,TRBV30
TGTGCCAGCAGCCAAACGGGAATGTACGAGCAGTACTTC,CASSQTGMYEQYF,13,TRBJ2-7,.,.,TRBV4-2
TGTGCCAGCAGTGAATATTTCGCAGGGGGTGGTGGCTACACCTTC,CASSEYFAGGGGYTF,15,TRBJ1-2,TRBD1,.,TRBV2
TGTGCCAGCAGTTTAATGGGTGCAGGAATGGTTGGCTACACCTTC,CASSLMGAGMVGYTF,15,TRBJ1-2,.,.,TRBV27
TGTGCCAGCAGCCCGGACACACGGGCTGGCTACACCTTC,CASSPDTRAGYTF,13,TRBJ1-2,.,.,TRBV7-9
TGTGCCAGCTGCTTTGAGAGCTCCTATAATTCACCCCTCCACTTT,CASCFESSYNSPLHF,15,TRBJ1-6,.,once,TRBV2
TGTGCCAGCAGCCCCTTTCTAGCGGGGGGCTTCAACACCGGGGAGCTGTTTTTT,CASSPFLAGGFNTGELFF,18,TRBJ2-2,TRBD2,.,TRBV7-4
TGTGCCAGCAGCTTAGCGCCGGGGACTCCGAACATTCAGTACTTC,CASSLAPGTPNIQYF,15,TRBJ2-4,.,.,TRBV7-2
TGTGCCAGCTCACTGGGACAGGGCGGCTGGAACACTGAAGCTTTCTTT,CASSLGQGGWNTEAFF,16,TRBJ1-1,TRBD1,.,TRBV18
TGTGCCAGCAGCTTCCTCTACGAGCAGTACTTC,CASSFLYEQYF,11,TRBJ2-7,.,.,TRBV7-9
TGTGCCAGCAGAGAACAGGGGATCAGTGGCTACACCTTC,CASREQGISGYTF,13,TRBJ1-2,TRBD1,.,TRBV2
TGTGCCAGCACCCAAGATCGGGGGGACACTGAAGCTTTCTTT,CASTQDRGDTEAFF,14,TRBJ1-1,.,.,TRBV6-5
TGTGCCTGGAGTGTAAGGACAGGGACAATCTATGGCTACACCTTC,CAWSVRTGTIYGYTF,15,TRBJ1-2,TRBD1,.,TRBV30
TGTGCCAGCAGCCGGGACAGGGGGGTCGGCTACACCTTC,CASSRDRGVGYTF,13,TRBJ1-2,TRBD1,.,TRBV7-9
TGTGCCAGCAGTCCCTGGGGGGAAAAACTGTTTTTT,CASSPWGEKLFF,12,TRBJ1-4,.,.,TRBV27
TGTGCCAGCAGCTCGGGACTAGCGAAAGAGACCCAGTACTTC,CASSSGLAKETQYF,14,TRBJ2-5,TRBD2,.,TRBV5-6
TGTGCCAGCTCACTAACAGAGAACACTGAAGCTTTCTTT,CASSLTENTEAFF,13,TRBJ1-1,.,.,TRBV18
TGTGCCAGCTCCAGGGGGCAAAATACGCAGTATTTT,CASSRGQNTQYF,12,TRBJ2-3,TRBD1,.,TRBV3-1/TRBV3-2
TGTGCCAGCAGTGAAGTTAGGATTGCAACTAATGAAAAACTGTTTTTT,CASSEVRIATNEKLFF,16,TRBJ1-4,.,.,TRBV6-1
TGTGCCAGCAGTTTAGGCAGCCATCAGCCCCAGCATTTT,CASSLGSHQPQHF,13,TRBJ1-5,.,.,TRBV12-3/TRBV12-4
TGTGCCAGCAGCGCGGGTACGATGAGAGATACGCAGTATTTT,CASSAGTMRDTQYF,14,TRBJ2-3,.,once,TRBV9
TGTGCCAGCAGCTCTGGGACTCCGGACGCTGAAGCTTTCTTT,CASSSGTPDAEAFF,14,TRBJ1-1,.,.,TRBV28
TGTGCCAGCAGTTTGGCCGGGGACACAGATACGCAGTATTTT,CASSLAGDTDTQYF,14,TRBJ2-3,.,once,TRBV28
TGTGCCTGGACCAAGGGGGGGGTTTCCTTCTATGGCTACACCTTC,CAWTKGGVSFYGYTF,15,TRBJ1-2,.,.,TRBV30
TGTGCCAGCAGTTTAGGAGTAGGCGGGGGGTCGGGCTACGAGCAGTACTTC,CASSLGVGGGSGYEQYF,17,TRBJ2-7,TRBD2,.,TRBV27
TGTGCCAGCAGTTTAAGAGGGCCGATAGGATCTGAAGCTTTCTTT,CASSLRGPIGSEAFF,15,TRBJ1-1,.,.,TRBV27
TGTGCCAGCAGCTTAAATTTGGGGGGTGAGCAGTTCTTC,CASSLNLGGEQFF,13,TRBJ2-1,.,.,TRBV7-3
TGCAGTGCTAGTTCGGATTTCGAGCCTTCCTACGAGCAGTACTTC,CSASSDFEPSYEQYF,15,TRBJ2-7,.,few,TRBV20-1